The 21 T cell receptor beta chains below all came from one sample that was sequenced in a study of liver allograft versus peripheral blood T cells. Looking at the study overall: Transplanted-liver T cell receptor repertoires were compared with recipients' peripheral blood repertoires.

TCRdb re-analysed the reads in MiXCR, keeping a single row per CDR3 protein. The sample lists around 6,400 distinct CDR3 sequences; 17% were seen once. Receptors were obtained from a human patient who had a liver transplant. A subset of T cells may come from the graft donor.

In its sample, this clonotype ranks as medium-sized (0.01 to 0.1%). The chain uses TRBV10-3 and TRBJ2-1; D remains ambiguous. The CDR3 is 14 residues long. Deletions cut 6 bases from V and 1 base from J, with 10 bases between. Germline V gene sequence: CDR1 ENHRY, CDR2 SYGVKD. The DNA for the CDR3 is TGTGCCATCAGGTCCTTGGCATCCTACAATGAGCAGTTCTTC. Translated, it gives CAIRSLASYNEQFF.

This rearrangement joins TRBV5-4 to TRBJ2-2; D might be TRBD2 (5 bases). CDR1 and CDR2 from the germline V gene are SGHNT and YYREEE (reference sequence). The length of the CDR3 is 12 residues. The V and J ends lost 4 bases and 5 bases respectively, with 6 bases between them. CDR3 DNA: TGTGCCAGCAGCCGAGGGACCGGGGAGCTGTTTTTT. Residues: CASSRGTGELFF.

By its share, this clonotype is medium-sized. The V and J genes are TRBV6-6 and TRBJ2-3; tentative D call: TRBD2 (6 bases). The CDR3 totals 16 residues. Trimming removed 2 bases from V and 0 bases from J, with 12 bases in between. Germline CDR1 and CDR2: MNHNY and SVGAGI (reference sequence). Here the CDR3 DNA reads TGTGCCAGCAGTTACCGCGGCGGGGCTAGCACAGATACGCAGTATTTT. Translation: CASSYRGGASTDTQYF.

This clonotype was observed a few times. This chain links TRBV14 with TRBJ2-1; 7 bases agree with TRBD1. The J call may be incorrect, as the DNA end agrees better with TRBJ2-7. The CDR3 is made up of 15 amino acids. Germline V lookup: CDR1 SGHDN, CDR2 FVKESK. This CDR3 reads CASSQETGVSYEQYF. The CDR3 bases are TGTGCCAGCAGCCAAGAAACAGGGGTCTCCTACGAGCAGTACTTC.

V and J are TRBV5-5 and TRBJ1-6; unclear D gene. Germline-derived CDR1 and CDR2 are SGHKS and YYEKEE (reference sequence). The CDR3 is 12 residues long. V shed 2 bases and J shed 12 bases, with 9 bases lying between them. This chain's CDR3 is CASSFGYGPLHF. Written as DNA, the CDR3 is TGTGCCAGCAGCTTTGGGTATGGACCCCTCCACTTT. The whole variable domain, remainder taken from reference TRBV5-5 and TRBJ1-6, is DAGVTQSPTHLIKTRGQQVTLRCSPISGHKSVSWYQQVLGQGPQFIFQYYEKEERGRGNFPDRFSARQFPNYSSELNVNALLLGDSALYLCASSFGYGPLHFGNGTRLTVT.

This clonotype was observed many times. The V and J genes are TRBV18 and TRBJ2-7; the D gene is possibly TRBD1 (5 bases). The CDR3 runs to 13 residues. V was clipped by 3 bases and J by 2 bases, with 8 bases between them. From germline, CDR1 is KGHSH and CDR2 LQKENI. The DNA of the CDR3 is TGTGCCAGCTCACCGGCCAGGGCCTACGAGCAGTACTTC. Translating gives CASSPARAYEQYF.

By share of the sample, this clonotype is medium-sized. The chain combines TRBV18 with TRBJ2-1; tentative D call: TRBD1 (5 bases). The CDR3 has 16 residues. Germline-derived CDR1 and CDR2 are KGHSH and LQKENI. V lost 0 bases, J lost 5 bases, and 14 bases lay in between. The CDR3 is CASSPPTRASHNEQFF. Written as DNA, the CDR3 is TGTGCCAGCTCACCACCAACCAGGGCGTCGCACAATGAGCAGTTCTTC.

This clonotype was picked up many times. The rearrangement uses TRBV28 and TRBJ2-7; possible D gene TRBD1, 6 bases. The CDR3 has 14 residues. CDR1 and CDR2 from the germline V gene are MDHEN and SYDVKM. With 6 bases removed from V and 2 bases from J, the gap between germline ends came to 14 bases. The CDR3 DNA follows: TGTGCCAGCAGCCCCTCCCGGACAGCCTACGAGCAGTACTTC. Its protein is CASSPSRTAYEQYF.

Within the sample, this clonotype is medium-sized (0.01 to 0.1%). The chain links TRBV9 to TRBJ2-1; maybe TRBD1 (6 bases). CDR3 length: 15 residues. Germline loops: CDR1 SGDLS, CDR2 YYNGEE. V was clipped by 0 bases and J by 6 bases, with 13 bases between them. The CDR3 coding sequence is TGTGCCAGCAGCGTAGGGGGGCCCAACGGCAATGAGCAGTTCTTC. Protein: CASSVGGPNGNEQFF.

This clonotype was observed many times. This chain connects TRBV28 to TRBJ2-3; 9 bases match TRBD1. Germline trimming cut 4 bases from V and 1 base from J; bases unmatched to any gene: 6. This CDR3 contains 16 residues. Germline CDR1 MDHEN, CDR2 SYDVKM. The CDR3 sequence is CASSSTGGGGTDTQYF. The CDR3 coding sequence is TGTGCCAGCAGTTCGACAGGGGGGGGGGGCACAGATACGCAGTATTTT.

By share, this clonotype counts as medium-sized (0.01 to 0.1%). In nucleotides, the CDR3 is TGTGCCAGCAGCCCCCGGCGCGGGACGGCGACAGATACGCAGTATTTT. It encodes CASSPRRGTATDTQYF. V and J are TRBV27 and TRBJ2-3, with TRBD2 as a possible D gene (6 bases). The CDR3 runs 16 residues. Germline V gives CDR1 MNHEY, CDR2 SMNVEV (reference sequence). V was pared by 6 bases and J by 3 bases, with 19 bases between.

By sample fraction, this clonotype is medium-sized (0.01 to 0.1%). This chain connects TRBV6-1 to TRBJ1-6; D unresolved. Per the germline V gene, CDR1 is MNHNS and CDR2 is SASEGT. The CDR3 extends over 15 amino acids. V lost 2 bases and J 9 bases, leaving 14 bases between the germline ends. The CDR3 protein is CASSELPQRGSPLHF. The CDR3 region has the DNA TGTGCCAGCAGTGAACTCCCACAGAGAGGTTCACCCCTCCACTTT.

This rearrangement joins TRBV20-1 to TRBJ2-1; the D is unclear. V shed 1 base and J shed 5 bases, with 18 bases lying between them. The CDR3 is 16 residues long. Germline V gene lookup returns CDR1 DFQATT and CDR2 SNEGSKA (reference sequence). For the CDR3, the DNA is TGCAGTGCTAGAGTCCCCGGACGGATCCAGAACAATGAGCAGTTCTTC. Protein product: CSARVPGRIQNNEQFF.

This clonotype ranks as medium-sized. The chain couples TRBV5-6 to TRBJ2-3, with D perhaps assigned TRBD1 or TRBD2 (6 bases each). The germline CDR1 and CDR2 sequences are SGHDT and YYEEEE. CDR3 size: 17 residues. V lost 1 base and J lost 5, with 20 bases in between. CDR3 DNA sequence: TGTGCCAGCAGCTTGAGGAGGGACACAGGCCGAGGAGATACGCAGTATTTT. This translates into CASSLRRDTGRGDTQYF. The entire variable domain, with the rest obtained from reference TRBV5-6 and TRBJ2-3, is as follows: DAGVTQSPTHLIKTRGQQVTLRCSPKSGHDTVSWYQQALGQGPQFIFQYYEEEERQRGNFPDRFSGHQFPNYSSELNVNALLLGDSALYLCASSLRRDTGRGDTQYFGPGTRLTVL.

Within the sample, this clonotype is medium-sized. The J gene is TRBJ2-7, the V gene TRBV6-1; possibly TRBD1 for D (6 bases). CDR1 is MNHNS, CDR2 SASEGT, per germline. This CDR3 is 12 amino acids long. Trimming left V 6 bases short and J 9 bases short, with 15 bases between. For the CDR3, the DNA is TGTGCCAGCAGAGAGGCCCCGACAGGGCAGTACTTC. The encoded protein is CASREAPTGQYF.

The chain combines TRBV11-1 with TRBJ2-7, with D perhaps matching TRBD1 or TRBD2 (5 bases each). Germline-derived CDR1 and CDR2 are SGHAT and FQDESV (reference sequence). The V end was cut by 5 bases, the J end by 0 bases, with 23 bases between. CDR3 length: 18 amino acids. CDR3 loop: CASSERGLGVLSSYEQYF. The CDR3 DNA is TGTGCCAGCAGCGAGAGGGGCCTGGGGGTTCTGAGCTCCTACGAGCAGTACTTC.

The chain couples TRBV5-1 to TRBJ1-3; TRBD1 agrees at 7 bases. The junction had 6 bases not matched to a gene; V was cut back by 2 bases and J by 7 bases. The V gene's germline CDR1 is SGHRS and CDR2 YFSETQ. The CDR3 runs to 14 residues. This CDR3 is CASSFGTEGNTIYF. The DNA for the CDR3 is TGCGCCAGCAGCTTCGGGACAGAAGGGAACACCATATATTTT.

In this sample, this clonotype turned up a few times. This chain uses TRBV20-1 with TRBJ2-1; weak D call: TRBD2 (7 bases). V lost 6 bases to trimming and J lost 7 bases, with 13 bases between them. Per germline, CDR1 DFQATT and CDR2 SNEGSKA (reference sequence). The CDR3 runs to 12 residues. DNA of the CDR3: TGCAGTGCGGGGGGGGCGGGGAATGAGCAGTTCTTC. This translates into CSAGGAGNEQFF.

The V and J genes are TRBV10-2 and TRBJ2-7; D ambiguous. Germline V gene sequence: CDR1 WSHSY, CDR2 SAAADI. With 3 bases removed from V and 0 bases from J, the gap between germline ends came to 9 bases. The CDR3 is made up of 14 amino acids. The CDR3 is CASSEARPSYEQYF. CDR3 DNA: TGCGCCAGCAGTGAAGCCAGGCCCTCCTACGAGCAGTACTTC.

By proportion, this clonotype is medium-sized (0.01 to 0.1%). The rearrangement uses TRBV27 and TRBJ1-2; D gene unclear. Trimming pared 0 bases from V and 4 bases from J, leaving 3 bases between. The CDR3 length is 12 residues. Per germline, CDR1 MNHEY and CDR2 SMNVEV (reference sequence). CDR3 region: CASSLSGYGYTF. Written as DNA, the CDR3 is TGTGCCAGCAGTTTATCCGGCTATGGCTACACCTTC.

Relative to its sample, this clonotype is medium-sized. The chain has TRBV12-3 or TRBV12-4 and TRBJ1-2; 7 bases are shared with TRBD1. This CDR3 is 13 amino acids long. The V gene end was trimmed by 4 bases and the J gene end by 1 base; junction bases not matched to a gene: 0. CDR3 residues: CASSYRGNYGYTF. In DNA, the CDR3 is TGTGCCAGCAGTTACAGGGGTAACTATGGCTACACCTTC.